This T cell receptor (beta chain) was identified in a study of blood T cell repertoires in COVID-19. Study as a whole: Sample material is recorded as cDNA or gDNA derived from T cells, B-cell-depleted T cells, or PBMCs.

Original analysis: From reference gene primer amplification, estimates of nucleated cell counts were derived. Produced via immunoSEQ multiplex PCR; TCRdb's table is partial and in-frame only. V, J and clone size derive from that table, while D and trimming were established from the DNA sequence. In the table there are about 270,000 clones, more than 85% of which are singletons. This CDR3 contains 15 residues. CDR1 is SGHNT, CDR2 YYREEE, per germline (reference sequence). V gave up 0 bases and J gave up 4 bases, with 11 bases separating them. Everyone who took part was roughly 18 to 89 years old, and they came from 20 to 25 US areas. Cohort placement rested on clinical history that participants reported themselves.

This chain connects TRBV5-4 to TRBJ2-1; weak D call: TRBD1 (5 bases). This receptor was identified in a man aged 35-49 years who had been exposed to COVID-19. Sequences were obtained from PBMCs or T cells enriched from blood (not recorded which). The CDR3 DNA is TGTGCCAGCAGCTTGGCAGGGCTATCTTACAATGAGCAGTTCTTC. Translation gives CASSLAGLSYNEQFF.